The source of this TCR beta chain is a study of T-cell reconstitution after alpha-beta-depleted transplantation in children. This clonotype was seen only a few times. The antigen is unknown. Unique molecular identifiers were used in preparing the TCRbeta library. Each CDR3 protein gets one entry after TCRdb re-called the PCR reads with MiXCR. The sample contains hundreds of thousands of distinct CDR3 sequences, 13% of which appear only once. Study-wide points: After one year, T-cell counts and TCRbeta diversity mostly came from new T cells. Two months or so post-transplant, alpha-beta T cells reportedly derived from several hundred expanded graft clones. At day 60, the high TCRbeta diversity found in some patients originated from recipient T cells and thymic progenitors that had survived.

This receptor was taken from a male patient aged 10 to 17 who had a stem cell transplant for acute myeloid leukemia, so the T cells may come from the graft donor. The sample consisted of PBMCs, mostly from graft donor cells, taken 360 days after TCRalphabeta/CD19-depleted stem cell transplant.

CDR3 nucleotide sequence: TGTGCCAGCAGTTTATCGAAGGGGGCTGGCTACACCTTC. Residues: CASSLSKGAGYTF. This rearrangement joins TRBV27 to TRBJ1-2, with TRBD1 matching 7 bases. The germline V gene has CDR1 MNHEY and CDR2 SMNVEV (reference sequence). The CDR3 runs 13 residues. The V and J ends lost 0 bases and 7 bases, in that order; junction bases with no gene match: 2.